The clone carrying this TCR beta chain occurred once. This CDR3 spans 12 amino acids. Trimming cost V 4 bases and J 7 bases; bases outside gene matches: 3. The germline gives CDR1 SEHNR, CDR2 FQNEAQ (reference sequence). These data originate in a study of blood T cell repertoires in COVID-19. Some clones are missing from TCRdb's copy, which holds only in-frame ones; the method was immunoSEQ multiplex PCR. Of about 25,000 clones listed, approximately 82% were seen once; the top ten hold around 1.8%. What was sequenced was peripheral blood. The sequence was obtained from a man older than 75 with active or convalescent COVID-19. The rearrangement uses TRBV7-9 and TRBJ1-2, with 7 bases aligning to TRBD1. The CDR3 loop reads CASSSTGPGYTF. In nucleotides, the CDR3 is TGTGCCAGCAGCTCGACAGGGCCTGGCTACACCTTC.